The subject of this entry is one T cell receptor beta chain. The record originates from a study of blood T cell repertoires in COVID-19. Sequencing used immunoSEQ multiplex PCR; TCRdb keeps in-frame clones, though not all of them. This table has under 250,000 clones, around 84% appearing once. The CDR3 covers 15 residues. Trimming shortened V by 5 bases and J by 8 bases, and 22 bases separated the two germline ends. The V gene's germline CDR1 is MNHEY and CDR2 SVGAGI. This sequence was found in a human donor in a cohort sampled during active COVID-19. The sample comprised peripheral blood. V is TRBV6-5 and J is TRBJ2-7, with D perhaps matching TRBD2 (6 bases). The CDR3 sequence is CASSTEGPPVGKQYF. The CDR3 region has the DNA TGTGCCAGCAGTACGGAGGGGCCACCCGTGGGAAAGCAGTACTTC.